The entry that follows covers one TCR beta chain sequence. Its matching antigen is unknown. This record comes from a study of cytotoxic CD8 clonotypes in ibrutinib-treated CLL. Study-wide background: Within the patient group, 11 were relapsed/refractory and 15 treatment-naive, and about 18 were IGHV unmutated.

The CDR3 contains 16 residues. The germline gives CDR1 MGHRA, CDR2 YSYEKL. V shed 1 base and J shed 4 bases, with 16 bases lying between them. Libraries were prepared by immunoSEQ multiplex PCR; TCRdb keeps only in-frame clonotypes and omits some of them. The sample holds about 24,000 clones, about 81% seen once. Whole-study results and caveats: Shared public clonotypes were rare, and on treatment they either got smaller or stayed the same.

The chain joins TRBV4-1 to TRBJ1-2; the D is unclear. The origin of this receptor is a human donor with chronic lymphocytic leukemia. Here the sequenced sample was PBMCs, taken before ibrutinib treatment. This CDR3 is CASSQALDLSSYGYTF. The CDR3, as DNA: TGCGCCAGCAGCCAAGCCCTGGACCTGTCAAGCTATGGCTACACCTTC.